The present T cell receptor (beta chain) was sequenced within a study of siplizumab effects on memory and regulatory T cells. The CDR3 sequence runs 11 residues, both termini included. Germline V lookup: CDR1 ENHRY, CDR2 SYGVKD. The table came from immunoSEQ multiplex PCR; TCRdb's copy has only in-frame clones and leaves some out. The profile shows approximately 46,000 clones, about 93% of them singletons. With regard to this clone: In this CDR3 the conserved last residue, phenylalanine or tryptophan, is missing, so a read error is likely. Because the CDR3's place on the DNA is in doubt, the DNA is left out and the CDR3 is given as listed by TCRdb.

This receptor was obtained from a human donor in good health. This chain connects TRBV10-3 to TRBJ2-7; the table's D call, TRBD2, has no DNA check behind it. The sample comprised CD8+ T cells sorted from blood. Here the CDR3 reads CAISEAADFTI.